This record concerns one T cell receptor beta chain sequence. Its antigen is not identified. V trimming: 5 bases; J trimming: 5 bases; junction bases outside the gene matches: 10. This CDR3 region has 17 residues. Germline loops: CDR1 LNHDA, CDR2 SQIVND (reference sequence). Each CDR3 protein gets one entry after TCRdb re-called the reads with MiXCR. There are hundreds of thousands of distinct CDR3 sequences in the sample; about 33% occur only once, and around an eighth lies in the top ten. The data were obtained in a study of T cell repertoires in cytomegalovirus infection. The sample here was cultured CD8+ T cells from PBMCs, taken from culture after CMV antigen stimulation. This receptor was identified in a human donor in good health (CMV status not recorded). Some clones in this sample may be carry-over from other donors' samples. This chain joins TRBV19 and TRBJ2-1; 12 bases are a match to TRBD1. CDR3 sequence: CASSDGTGGIGDNEQFF. CDR3 bases: TGTGCCAGTAGTGACGGGACAGGGGGCATCGGGGACAATGAGCAGTTCTTC.